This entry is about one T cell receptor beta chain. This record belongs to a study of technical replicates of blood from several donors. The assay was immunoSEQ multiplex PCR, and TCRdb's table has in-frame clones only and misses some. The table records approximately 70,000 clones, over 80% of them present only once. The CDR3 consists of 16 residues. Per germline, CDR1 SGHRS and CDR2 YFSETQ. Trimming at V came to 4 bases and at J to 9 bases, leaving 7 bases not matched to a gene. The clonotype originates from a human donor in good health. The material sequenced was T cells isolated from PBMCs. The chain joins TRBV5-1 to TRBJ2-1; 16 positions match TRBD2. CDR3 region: CASSAGTSGRAAEQFF. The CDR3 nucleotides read TGCGCCAGCAGCGCCGGGACTAGCGGGAGGGCGGCTGAGCAGTTCTTC.